These 31 T cell receptor beta chains were sequenced from one sample in a study of cytomegalovirus exposure and HLA in healthy donors. Primers included in the PCR were 60 Vbeta and 13 Jbeta primers. Sequencing was performed with immunoSEQ multiplex PCR; in TCRdb, only in-frame clones are kept and a portion is missing. The sample lists some 200,000 clones, 75% to 90% occurring once. The source material was PBMCs. These receptors all come from a woman between 18 and 30 years old in good health and CMV-seronegative.

This clone was recorded a few times. The chain is built from TRBV4-2 and TRBJ2-3; D is perhaps TRBD2 (5 bases). The V gene's germline CDR1 is LGHNA and CDR2 YNFKEQ. Trimming stripped 4 bases from V and 1 base from J, with 9 bases between. The CDR3 contains 14 residues. The CDR3 reads CASSRTRGTDTQYF. CDR3 DNA sequence: TGTGCCAGCAGCCGAACTAGGGGCACAGATACGCAGTATTTT.

The chain is built from TRBV29-1 and TRBJ2-7, with 7 bases fitting TRBD1. Germline V gives CDR1 SQVTM, CDR2 ANQGSEA. CDR3 length: 13 amino acids. V lost 7 bases, J lost 2 bases, and 8 bases stayed unmatched. The CDR3 spells CSGRDRGTYEQYF. The CDR3 coding sequence is TGCAGCGGACGGGACAGAGGAACCTACGAGCAGTACTTC.

J is TRBJ2-5 and V is TRBV18; D call uncertain. From germline, CDR1 is KGHSH and CDR2 LQKENI. The V gene lost 3 bases and the J gene lost 3 bases, with 8 bases spanning the gap. This CDR3 is 13 amino acids long. Here the CDR3 reads CASSPLQEETQYF. The CDR3 coding sequence is TGTGCCAGCTCACCTCTGCAGGAAGAGACCCAGTACTTC.

The rearrangement links TRBV2 to TRBJ2-1, with TRBD2 matching 7 bases. The CDR3 extends over 14 amino acids. Germline V gene lookup returns CDR1 SNHLY and CDR2 FYNNEI. With 7 bases clipped from V and 0 bases from J, the junction kept 3 bases outside the gene matches. CDR3 DNA: TGTGCCAGCATGCGGGGGAGCTCCTACAATGAGCAGTTCTTC. As protein: CASMRGSSYNEQFF.

This chain uses TRBV27 with TRBJ2-5, with D perhaps matching TRBD1 (5 bases). The DNA end is more similar to TRBJ2-7, so the J call may be wrong. Germline loops: CDR1 MNHEY, CDR2 SMNVEV (reference sequence). The CDR3 totals 14 residues. The CDR3, as DNA: TGTGCCAGCAGTTTGCGGCAGGGTTTTTACGAGCAGTACTTC. It specifies CASSLRQGFYEQYF.

The gene calls are TRBV10-3 and TRBJ1-1, with D unresolved. This CDR3 comprises 13 residues. Trimming took off 6 bases at V and 7 bases at J, with 15 bases between the two ends. Germline V gene sequence: CDR1 ENHRY, CDR2 SYGVKD. The CDR3 region has the DNA TGTGCCATCAGGGGCAGGTCTGCAGATGAAGCTTTCTTT. Its protein is CAIRGRSADEAFF.

This rearrangement joins TRBV5-1 to TRBJ2-3, with a tentative D call TRBD2 (6 bases). This CDR3 spans 15 amino acids. Trimming left V 2 bases short and J 6 bases short, with 16 bases between. The germline V gene has CDR1 SGHRS and CDR2 YFSETQ. CDR3 protein: CASSLGLATGDTQYF. CDR3 coding DNA: TGCGCCAGCAGCTTAGGCCTAGCGACCGGGGATACGCAGTATTTT.

This chain links TRBV7-2 with TRBJ2-7, with 11 bases lining up with TRBD2. Losses at the gene ends were 2 bases for V and 4 bases for J; bases not matched to a gene: 4. CDR1 and CDR2 (germline): SGHTA, FQGNSA. The CDR3 consists of 15 residues. The CDR3 here is CASSLSSGGAYEQYF. CDR3 nucleotide sequence: TGTGCCAGCAGCTTAAGTAGCGGGGGGGCTTACGAGCAGTACTTC.

This chain links TRBV11-2 with TRBJ2-2; D may be TRBD2 (6 bases). Trimming stripped 7 bases from V and 6 bases from J, with 15 bases between. Germline loops: CDR1 SGHAT, CDR2 FQNNGV. The CDR3 consists of 14 residues. CDR3 sequence: CASKRAPSAGELFF. The DNA for the CDR3 is TGTGCCAGCAAGAGGGCTCCTAGCGCCGGGGAGCTGTTTTTT.

This clone appeared a few times. Mismatch with germline at one junction end may stem from a read error. The rearrangement links TRBV7-9 to TRBJ1-2; D not resolved. CDR1 is SEHNR and CDR2 is FQNEAQ in the germline V gene (reference sequence). This CDR3 is 13 amino acids long. CDR3 amino acids: CSSSPDTNYGYTF. CDR3 sequence (DNA): TGTTCCAGCAGCCCCGACACTAACTATGGCTACACCTTC.

This clone was seen only a few times. V gene TRBV5-1 combines with J gene TRBJ2-7; D unclear. Per the germline V gene, CDR1 is SGHRS and CDR2 is YFSETQ. V lost 4 bases to trimming and J lost 3 bases, with 17 bases between them. The CDR3 is made up of 15 amino acids. The CDR3: CASSQLPQENYEQYF. The CDR3 DNA sequence: TGCGCCAGCAGCCAGTTACCCCAGGAAAACTACGAGCAGTACTTC.

On this clone: Other DNA sequences of this sample code for an identical CDR3. V is TRBV9 and J is TRBJ1-2, with D unresolved. Trimming stripped 0 bases from V and 2 bases from J, with 5 bases between. The CDR3 runs 13 residues. CDR1 SGDLS and CDR2 YYNGEE come from the germline V gene. CDR3 in amino acids: CASSVGQNYGYTF. The DNA of the CDR3 is TGTGCCAGCAGCGTAGGGCAGAACTATGGCTACACCTTC. The full variable domain, in which reference TRBV9 and TRBJ1-2 provide the parts outside the CDR3, is DSGVTQTPKHLITATGQRVTLRCSPRSGDLSVYWYQQSLDQGLQFLIQYYNGEERAKGNILERFSAQQFPDLHSELNLSSLELGDSALYFCASSVGQNYGYTFGSGTRLTVV.

This chain joins TRBV7-8 and TRBJ1-3; TRBD1 aligns across 10 bases. CDR3 length: 17 residues. CDR1 is SGHVS, CDR2 FQNEAQ, per germline. V was pared by 2 bases and J by 2 bases, with 6 bases of the junction left unmatched. CDR3 coding DNA: TGTGCCAGCAGCTTAAGTGGGGACAGGGGTGCTGGAAACACCATATATTTT. Residues: CASSLSGDRGAGNTIYF.

This clone was detected a few times. The chain links TRBV7-9 to TRBJ2-3; 11 bases are a match to TRBD2. The CDR3 is 16 residues long. The germline V gene has CDR1 SEHNR and CDR2 FQNEAQ (reference sequence). The ends lost 6 bases at V and 4 bases at J; junction bases unmatched: 9. CDR3 in amino acids: CASSPASGRNSDTQYF. The CDR3 DNA reads TGTGCCAGCAGTCCAGCTAGCGGGAGGAACTCAGATACGCAGTATTTT. Based on the CDR3 plus reference TRBV7-9 and TRBJ2-3, the full variable domain is DTGVSQNPRHKITKRGQNVTFRCDPISEHNRLYWYRQTLGQGPEFLTYFQNEAQLEKSRLLSDRFSAERPKGSFSTLEIQRTEQGDSAMYLCASSPASGRNSDTQYFGPGTRLTVL.

This chain links TRBV28 with TRBJ2-7; D unresolved. V dropped 6 bases and J dropped 2 bases, with 23 bases sitting between them. Germline loops: CDR1 MDHEN, CDR2 SYDVKM. This CDR3 contains 17 residues. CDR3 sequence reads: CASSPHPAGYSPYEQYF. CDR3 sequence (DNA): TGTGCCAGCAGCCCTCACCCGGCTGGGTACAGCCCCTACGAGCAGTACTTC.

V gene TRBV6-5 combines with J gene TRBJ2-7, with a possible D match to TRBD2 (5 bases). This CDR3 region has 15 residues. The germline gives CDR1 MNHEY, CDR2 SVGAGI. V gave up 4 bases and J gave up 4 bases, with 17 bases separating them. The CDR3 DNA follows: TGTGCCAGCAGTTCGACGCCGGACTTGCAATACGAGCAGTACTTC. Amino acids: CASSSTPDLQYEQYF.

The chain combines TRBV12-5 with TRBJ2-1; D may be TRBD2 (6 bases). In germline, CDR1 is LGHNT, CDR2 FRNRAP. Between the trimmed V and J ends, which lost 3 bases and 3 bases, there was a span of 18 bases. This CDR3 contains 17 residues. CDR3 amino acids: CASGFEPSERLYNEQFF. The CDR3 coding sequence is TGTGCTAGTGGTTTTGAGCCTAGCGAGAGGCTCTACAATGAGCAGTTCTTC.

The CDR3 DNA sequence: TGCGCCAGCACCGGGGACAGTTCCAACACCGGGGAGCTGTTTTTT. Protein sequence: CASTGDSSNTGELFF. This chain uses TRBV4-1 with TRBJ2-2; 7 positions agree with TRBD1. Germline V lookup: CDR1 MGHRA, CDR2 YSYEKL. This CDR3 spans 15 amino acids. After removal of 7 bases from V and 2 bases from J, the junction contained 7 bases not matched to a gene.

CDR3 DNA sequence: TGTGCCAGCAGCGAGAGAGGCAGGGCTGAAGCTTTCTTT. Translating gives CASSERGRAEAFF. The chain is built from TRBV9 and TRBJ1-1; D is possibly TRBD1 (5 bases). The V end was cut by 3 bases, the J end by 6 bases, with 12 bases between. Germline loops: CDR1 SGDLS, CDR2 YYNGEE. This CDR3 comprises 13 residues.

CDR3 sequence (DNA): TGTGCCACCGGACAGCCCGGGGCTAACTATGGCTACACCTTC. Encoded protein: CATGQPGANYGYTF. The rearrangement uses TRBV7-9 and TRBJ1-2; a weak D match, TRBD1 (6 bases). The V end was cut by 10 bases, the J end by 0 bases, with 15 bases between. The germline V gene encodes CDR1 SEHNR and CDR2 FQNEAQ (reference sequence). This CDR3 is built from 14 residues. Using reference TRBV7-9 and TRBJ1-2 for the parts outside the CDR3, the full variable domain is DTGVSQNPRHKITKRGQNVTFRCDPISEHNRLYWYRQTLGQGPEFLTYFQNEAQLEKSRLLSDRFSAERPKGSFSTLEIQRTEQGDSAMYLCATGQPGANYGYTFGSGTRLTVV.

The V call is TRBV28, the J call TRBJ2-7; TRBD2 aligns across 9 bases. The CDR3 totals 15 residues. Germline V lookup: CDR1 MDHEN, CDR2 SYDVKM. V was clipped by 3 bases and J by 6 bases; unmatched bases: 9. The CDR3 loop is CASSLGAGGLVEQYF. The CDR3 DNA is TGTGCCAGCAGTTTGGGAGCGGGAGGTCTGGTCGAGCAGTACTTC.

The chain carries TRBV5-1 and TRBJ2-5, with D possibly matching TRBD2 (5 bases). The DNA end is a closer match to TRBJ2-7, so the J assignment may be wrong. In germline, CDR1 is SGHRS, CDR2 YFSETQ. The CDR3 sequence is 16 residues long. CDR3 residues: CASSPGVGPSSYEQYF. For the CDR3, the DNA is TGCGCCAGCAGCCCCGGGGTGGGCCCTAGCTCCTACGAGCAGTACTTC.

The rearrangement links TRBV6-5 to TRBJ2-5; 7 positions match TRBD1. J gave up 4 bases and V 6 bases, and 2 bases lay outside the gene matches. This CDR3 contains 12 residues. CDR1 is MNHEY and CDR2 is SVGAGI in the germline V gene. The CDR3 region has the DNA TGTGCCAGCAGGACAGGGCGAGAGACCCAGTACTTC. Translation: CASRTGRETQYF.

This rearrangement joins TRBV6-1 to TRBJ1-2; D remains ambiguous. The ends were cut back, 3 bases at V and 1 base at J, with 9 bases in the middle. Germline CDR1 MNHNS, CDR2 SASEGT. The CDR3 consists of 14 residues. The CDR3 coding sequence is TGTGCCAGCAGTGATGGAGGGAGTAACTATGGCTACACCTTC. Its protein product is CASSDGGSNYGYTF.

A note on this clone: The germline gene is not matched at one end of the junction; a read error may be the cause. The chain uses TRBV7-9 and TRBJ2-5; D may be TRBD1 (5 bases). The germline V gene has CDR1 SEHNR and CDR2 FQNEAQ (reference sequence). The CDR3 is 17 residues long. This chain's CDR3 is CSSSFPKTDNSGETQYF. The CDR3 nucleotides read TGTTCCAGCAGCTTCCCCAAAACGGACAACTCAGGGGAGACCCAGTACTTC.

This clone has a handful of counts. The rearrangement uses TRBV6-1 and TRBJ2-7, with a possible D match to TRBD2 (7 bases). Germline V gene data show CDR1 as MNHNS and CDR2 as SASEGT. The CDR3 totals 15 residues. The V gene lost 8 bases and the J gene lost 3 bases, with 20 bases spanning the gap. The CDR3 DNA reads TGTGCCAGCGTCCCGGGGGAGGGGGAGCACTACGAGCAGTACTTC. Amino acid sequence: CASVPGEGEHYEQYF.

The chain carries TRBV19 and TRBJ2-1; 7 bases are shared with TRBD1. The CDR3 length is 14 residues. In germline, CDR1 is LNHDA, CDR2 SQIVND (reference sequence). With 3 bases clipped from V and 3 bases from J, the junction kept 2 bases outside the gene matches. The chain's CDR3 is CASSMGQNYNEQFF. The DNA for the CDR3 is TGTGCCAGTAGTATGGGACAGAACTACAATGAGCAGTTCTTC.

V is TRBV7-9 and J is TRBJ1-4, with unresolved D. The CDR3 sequence is 15 residues long. Trimming pared 4 bases from V and 7 bases from J, leaving 16 bases between. Germline V gene sequence: CDR1 SEHNR, CDR2 FQNEAQ (reference sequence). For the CDR3, the DNA is TGTGCCAGCAGCTCATTCTCGGGATCATTTGAAAAACTGTTTTTT. Translation gives CASSSFSGSFEKLFF.

The rearrangement joins TRBV5-6 to TRBJ1-5; D is undetermined. Deletions cut 1 base from V and 7 bases from J, with 9 bases between. CDR3 length: 13 amino acids. The V gene's germline CDR1 is SGHDT and CDR2 YYEEEE. The CDR3 loop reads CASSLYLGQPQHF. The CDR3 region has the DNA TGTGCCAGCAGCTTGTATCTCGGGCAGCCCCAGCATTTT.

The rearrangement uses TRBV2 and TRBJ2-4; D is possibly TRBD2 (5 bases). The CDR3 runs 13 residues. CDR1 is SNHLY, CDR2 FYNNEI, per germline. Trimming took off 3 bases at V and 14 bases at J, with 17 bases between the two ends. CDR3 coding DNA: TGTGCCAGCAGTGATAGTCAGCGGCCGGTAGAGTACTTC. Its protein is CASSDSQRPVEYF.

J is TRBJ2-5 and V is TRBV27, with D tentatively TRBD1 (5 bases). Germline V gene lookup returns CDR1 MNHEY and CDR2 SMNVEV (reference sequence). V lost 6 bases, J lost 1 base, and 15 bases lay in between. The CDR3 loop spans 15 amino acids. DNA of the CDR3: TGTGCCAGCAGCCCCGGCAGGGAAGGCCAAGAGACCCAGTACTTC. Its translation: CASSPGREGQETQYF.